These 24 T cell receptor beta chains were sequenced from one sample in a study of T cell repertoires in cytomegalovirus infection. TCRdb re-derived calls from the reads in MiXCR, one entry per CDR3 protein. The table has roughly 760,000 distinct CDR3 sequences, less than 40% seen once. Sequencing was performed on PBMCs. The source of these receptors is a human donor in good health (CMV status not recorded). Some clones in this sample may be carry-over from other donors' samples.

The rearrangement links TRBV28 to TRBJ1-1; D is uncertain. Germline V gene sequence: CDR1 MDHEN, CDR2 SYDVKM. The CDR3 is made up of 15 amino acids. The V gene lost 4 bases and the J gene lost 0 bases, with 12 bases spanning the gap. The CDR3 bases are TGTGCCAGCAGTTACGCGGACTACTTGAACACTGAAGCTTTCTTT. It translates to CASSYADYLNTEAFF. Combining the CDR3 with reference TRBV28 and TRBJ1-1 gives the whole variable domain DVKVTQSSRYLVKRTGEKVFLECVQDMDHENMFWYRQDPGLGLRLIYFSYDVKMKEKGDIPEGYSVSREKKERFSLILESASTNQTSMYLCASSYADYLNTEAFFGQGTRLTVV.

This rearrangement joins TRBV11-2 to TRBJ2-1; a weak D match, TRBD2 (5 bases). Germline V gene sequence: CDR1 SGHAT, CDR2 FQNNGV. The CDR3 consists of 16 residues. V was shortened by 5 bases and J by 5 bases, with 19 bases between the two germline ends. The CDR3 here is CASSTPRAANDNEQFF. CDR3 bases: TGTGCCAGCAGCACACCGAGGGCAGCCAATGACAATGAGCAGTTCTTC.

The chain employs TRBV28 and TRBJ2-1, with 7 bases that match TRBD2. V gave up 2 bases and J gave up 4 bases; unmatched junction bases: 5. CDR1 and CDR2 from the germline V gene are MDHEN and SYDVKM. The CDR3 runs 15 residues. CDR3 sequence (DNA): TGTGCCAGCAGTTTACCCTCTAGCGGATACAATGAGCAGTTCTTC. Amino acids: CASSLPSSGYNEQFF.

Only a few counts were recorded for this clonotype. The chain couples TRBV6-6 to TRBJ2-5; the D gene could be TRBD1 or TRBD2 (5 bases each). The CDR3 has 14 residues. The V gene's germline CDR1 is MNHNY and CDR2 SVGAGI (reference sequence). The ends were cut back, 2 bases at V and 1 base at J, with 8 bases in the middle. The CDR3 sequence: CASSYGGSQETQYF. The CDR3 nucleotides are TGTGCCAGCAGTTACGGGGGAAGCCAAGAGACCCAGTACTTC.

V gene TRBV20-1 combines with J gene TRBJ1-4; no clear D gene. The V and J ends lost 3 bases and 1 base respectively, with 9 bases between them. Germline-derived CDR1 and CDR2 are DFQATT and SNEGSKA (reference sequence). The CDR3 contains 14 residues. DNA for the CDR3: TGCAGTGCTAGTCAACGTCAAACTAATGAAAAACTGTTTTTT. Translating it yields CSASQRQTNEKLFF.

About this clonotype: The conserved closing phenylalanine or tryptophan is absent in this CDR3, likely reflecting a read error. In DNA form, the CDR3 reads TGTGCCAGCAGTATCAACAATGAGCAGTTCTTA. It is translated as CASSINNEQFL. The chain has TRBV6-8 and TRBJ2-1, with unresolved D. CDR3 length: 11 amino acids. The germline CDR1 and CDR2 sequences are MNHGY and SAAAGT. V was trimmed by 5 bases and J by 5 bases, leaving 4 bases between them.

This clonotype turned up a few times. The CDR3 nucleotides read TGTGCCAGCAGCCCTCGTGAACAGGACAGGGCCCCCAATGAGCAGTTCTTC. It yields the protein CASSPREQDRAPNEQFF. The genes are TRBV7-6 and TRBJ2-1; 8 bases map to TRBD1. The CDR3 totals 17 residues. Germline V lookup: CDR1 SGHVS, CDR2 FNYEAQ. V dropped 5 bases and J dropped 6; count of bases not matched to a gene: 15.

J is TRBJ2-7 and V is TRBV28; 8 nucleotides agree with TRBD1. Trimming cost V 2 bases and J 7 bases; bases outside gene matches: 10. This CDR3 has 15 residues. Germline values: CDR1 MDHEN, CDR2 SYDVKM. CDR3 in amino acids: CASSLDRQGAREQYF. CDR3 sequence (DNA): TGTGCCAGCAGTTTAGATCGGCAGGGGGCTAGGGAGCAGTACTTC.

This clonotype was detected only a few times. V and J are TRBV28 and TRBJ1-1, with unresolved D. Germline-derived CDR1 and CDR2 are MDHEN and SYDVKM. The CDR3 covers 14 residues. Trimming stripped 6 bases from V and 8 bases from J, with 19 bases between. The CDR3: CASRLAVNGREAFF. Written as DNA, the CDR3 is TGTGCCAGCAGACTGGCAGTAAACGGTCGGGAAGCTTTCTTT.

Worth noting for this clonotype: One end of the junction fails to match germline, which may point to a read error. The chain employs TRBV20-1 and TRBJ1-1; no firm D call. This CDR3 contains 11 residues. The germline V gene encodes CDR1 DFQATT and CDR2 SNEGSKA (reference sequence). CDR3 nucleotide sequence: TGCAGTGCTAGGGATCGGCCAGTAACTATCTTT. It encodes CSARDRPVTIF.

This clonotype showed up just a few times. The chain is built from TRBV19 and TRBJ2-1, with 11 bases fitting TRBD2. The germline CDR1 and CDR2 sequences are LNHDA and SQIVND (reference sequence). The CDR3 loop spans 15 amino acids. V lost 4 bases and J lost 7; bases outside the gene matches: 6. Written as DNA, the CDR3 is TGTGCCAGTAGTAGACTAGCGGGATTCGGTAATGAGCAGTTCTTC. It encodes CASSRLAGFGNEQFF. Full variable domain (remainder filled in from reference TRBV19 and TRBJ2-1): DGGITQSPKYLFRKEGQNVTLSCEQNLNHDAMYWYRQDPGQGLRLIYYSQIVNDFQKGDIAEGYSVSREKKESFPLTVTSAQKNPTAFYLCASSRLAGFGNEQFFGPGTRLTVL.

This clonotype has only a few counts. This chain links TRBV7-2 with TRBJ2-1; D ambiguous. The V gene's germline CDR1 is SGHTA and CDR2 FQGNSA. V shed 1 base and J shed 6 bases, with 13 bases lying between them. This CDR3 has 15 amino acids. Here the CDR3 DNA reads TGTGCCAGCAGCTTAGGTAGGCTAGGGCGCAATGAGCAGTTCTTC. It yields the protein CASSLGRLGRNEQFF. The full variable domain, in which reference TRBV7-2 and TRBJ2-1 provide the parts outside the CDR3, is GAGVSQSPSNKVTEKGKDVELRCDPISGHTALYWYRQSLGQGLEFLIYFQGNSAPDKSGLPSDRFSAERTGGSVSTLTIQRTQQEDSAVYLCASSLGRLGRNEQFFGPGTRLTVL.

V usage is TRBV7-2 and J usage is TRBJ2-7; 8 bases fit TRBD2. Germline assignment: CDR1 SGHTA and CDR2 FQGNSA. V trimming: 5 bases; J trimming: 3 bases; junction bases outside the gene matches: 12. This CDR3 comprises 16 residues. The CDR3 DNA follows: TGTGCCAGCAGCCTTAGTCCGGGACTAGTCCACTACGAGCAGTACTTC. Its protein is CASSLSPGLVHYEQYF.

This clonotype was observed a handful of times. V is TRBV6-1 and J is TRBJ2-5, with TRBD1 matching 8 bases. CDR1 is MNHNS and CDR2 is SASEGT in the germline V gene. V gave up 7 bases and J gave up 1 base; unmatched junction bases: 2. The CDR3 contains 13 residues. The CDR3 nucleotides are TGTGCCAGCATTGGGACAGGCCAAGAGACCCAGTACTTC. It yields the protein CASIGTGQETQYF.

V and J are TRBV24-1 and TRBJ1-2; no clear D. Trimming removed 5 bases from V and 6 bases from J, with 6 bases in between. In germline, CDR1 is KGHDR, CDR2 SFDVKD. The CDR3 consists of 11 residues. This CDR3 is CATSGADGYTF. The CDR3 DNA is TGTGCCACCAGTGGGGCGGATGGCTACACCTTC.

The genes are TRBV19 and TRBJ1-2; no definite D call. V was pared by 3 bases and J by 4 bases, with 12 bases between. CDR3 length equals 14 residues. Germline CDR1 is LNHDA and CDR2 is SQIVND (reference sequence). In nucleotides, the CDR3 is TGTGCCAGTAGTATGTTGCTGGGAAGCTATGGCTACACCTTC. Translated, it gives CASSMLLGSYGYTF.

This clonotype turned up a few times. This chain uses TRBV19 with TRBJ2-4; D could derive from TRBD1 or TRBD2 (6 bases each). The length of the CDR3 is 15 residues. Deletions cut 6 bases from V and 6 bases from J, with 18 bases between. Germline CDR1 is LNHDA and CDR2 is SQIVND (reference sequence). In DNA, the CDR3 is TGTGCCAGTAGCCCCCTATTTGAGGGGGGAAACATTCAGTACTTC. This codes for CASSPLFEGGNIQYF.

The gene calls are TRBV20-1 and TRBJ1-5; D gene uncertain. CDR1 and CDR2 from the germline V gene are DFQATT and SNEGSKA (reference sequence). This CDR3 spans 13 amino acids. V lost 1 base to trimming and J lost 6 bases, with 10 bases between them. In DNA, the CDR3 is TGCAGTGCTAGAGCGACGGGCGTTCAGCCCCAGCATTTT. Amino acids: CSARATGVQPQHF.

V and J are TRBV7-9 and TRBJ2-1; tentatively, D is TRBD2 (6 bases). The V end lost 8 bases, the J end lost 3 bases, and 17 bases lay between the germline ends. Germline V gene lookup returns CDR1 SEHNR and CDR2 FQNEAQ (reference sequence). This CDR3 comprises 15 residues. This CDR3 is CASDLLGSGYNEQFF. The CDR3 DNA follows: TGTGCCAGCGACTTATTGGGTAGCGGCTACAATGAGCAGTTCTTC. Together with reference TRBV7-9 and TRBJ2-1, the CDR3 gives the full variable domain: DTGVSQNPRHKITKRGQNVTFRCDPISEHNRLYWYRQTLGQGPEFLTYFQNEAQLEKSRLLSDRFSAERPKGSFSTLEIQRTEQGDSAMYLCASDLLGSGYNEQFFGPGTRLTVL.

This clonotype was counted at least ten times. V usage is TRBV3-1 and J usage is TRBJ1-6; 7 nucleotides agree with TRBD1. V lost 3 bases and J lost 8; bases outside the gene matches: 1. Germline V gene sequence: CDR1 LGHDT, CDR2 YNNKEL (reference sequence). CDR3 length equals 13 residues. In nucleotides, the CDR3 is TGTGCCAGCAGCCAGGGGACAGATTCACCCCTCCACTTT. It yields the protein CASSQGTDSPLHF.

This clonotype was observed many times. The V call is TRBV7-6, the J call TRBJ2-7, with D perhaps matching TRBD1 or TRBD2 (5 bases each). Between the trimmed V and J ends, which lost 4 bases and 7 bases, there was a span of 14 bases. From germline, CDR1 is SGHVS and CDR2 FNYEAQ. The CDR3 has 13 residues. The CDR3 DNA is TGTGCCAGCAGCTACACGATTGGGGGAGAGCAGTACTTC. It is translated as CASSYTIGGEQYF.

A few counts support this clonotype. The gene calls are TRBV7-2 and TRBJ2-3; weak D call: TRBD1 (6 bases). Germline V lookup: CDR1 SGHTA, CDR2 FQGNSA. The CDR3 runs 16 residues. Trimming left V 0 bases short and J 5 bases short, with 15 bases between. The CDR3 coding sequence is TGTGCCAGCAGCTTAGCGGGGGCAAGGAAAGGAGATACGCAGTATTTT. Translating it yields CASSLAGARKGDTQYF.

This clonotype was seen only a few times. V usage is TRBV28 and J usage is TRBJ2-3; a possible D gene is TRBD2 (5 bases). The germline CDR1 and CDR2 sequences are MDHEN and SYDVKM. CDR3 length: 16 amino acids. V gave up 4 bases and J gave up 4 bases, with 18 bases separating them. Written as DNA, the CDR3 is TGTGCCAGCAGTTCAGGTTCGCGGGTCGACGCAGATACGCAGTATTTT. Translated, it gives CASSSGSRVDADTQYF. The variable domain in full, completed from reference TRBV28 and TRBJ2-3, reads DVKVTQSSRYLVKRTGEKVFLECVQDMDHENMFWYRQDPGLGLRLIYFSYDVKMKEKGDIPEGYSVSREKKERFSLILESASTNQTSMYLCASSSGSRVDADTQYFGPGTRLTVL.

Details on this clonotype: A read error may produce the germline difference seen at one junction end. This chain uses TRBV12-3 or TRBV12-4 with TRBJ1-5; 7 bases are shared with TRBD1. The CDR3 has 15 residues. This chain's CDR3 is CASRPERGRNQPQHF. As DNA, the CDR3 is TGTGCCAGCAGACCGGAAAGGGGGCGCAACCAGCCCCAGCATTTT.